These T cell receptor beta chains were read from a single sample in a study of shared clonotypes between healthy human individuals. Assay: immunoSEQ multiplex PCR; the TCRdb copy retains only in-frame clones and omits some. The table includes over a million clones, roughly 96% detected once. The sequenced sample was naive CD4+ T cells sorted from blood. Receptors were obtained from a man aged 30 to 39 in good health. Both conserved end residues are part of each CDR3. A D gene is named only where the DNA matches it firmly. Where a row states a size, it is once, few, many or the class of an expanded clone; other rows omit it.

CDR3,DNA,V,J,D,size
CASSPVQGAGELFF,TGCGCCAGCAGCCCCGTACAGGGGGCCGGGGAGCTGTTTTTT,TRBV4-1,TRBJ2-2,TRBD1,NA
CASSQGITDTQYF,TGCGCCAGCAGTCAGGGAATAACAGATACGCAGTATTTT,TRBV5-1,TRBJ2-3,NA,once
CAWSGTYSNQPQHF,TGTGCCTGGAGTGGAACCTATAGCAATCAGCCCCAGCATTTT,TRBV30,TRBJ1-5,NA,NA
CASSLATDSYEQYF,TGTGCCAGCAGCTTAGCCACGGACTCCTACGAGCAGTACTTC,TRBV7-9,TRBJ2-7,NA,NA
CASSLAAGGRNTDTQYF,TGTGCCAGCAGCTTAGCTGCCGGCGGGAGGAACACAGATACGCAGTATTTT,TRBV7-2,TRBJ2-3,TRBD2,NA
CASSPPSPPYEQYF,TGTGCCAGCAGCCCGCCGTCTCCCCCCTACGAGCAGTACTTC,TRBV7-8,TRBJ2-7,NA,once
CASSQQSWGRSLHEQYF,TGCGCCAGCAGCCAACAGTCTTGGGGGAGAAGCCTTCACGAGCAGTACTTC,TRBV4-3,TRBJ2-7,NA,NA
CASSLGRGVEQFF,TGTGCCAGCAGCTTAGGTCGTGGCGTGGAGCAGTTCTTC,TRBV7-3,TRBJ2-1,NA,NA
CASSQMLGAQETQYF,TGTGCCAGCTCCCAGATGCTAGGAGCCCAAGAGACCCAGTACTTC,TRBV18,TRBJ2-5,NA,NA
CASSARDRADNEQFF,TGTGCCAGCAGCGCACGGGACAGGGCGGACAATGAGCAGTTCTTC,TRBV9,TRBJ2-1,TRBD1,NA
CAISETSEGGDEQFF,TGTGCCATCAGTGAGACTAGCGAGGGGGGCGATGAGCAGTTCTTC,TRBV10-3,TRBJ2-1,NA,NA
CASSQGLAKYNEQFF,TGTGCCAGCAGCCAAGGACTAGCGAAGTACAATGAGCAGTTCTTC,TRBV7-3,TRBJ2-1,TRBD2,NA
CASSQCGTQSSNQPQHF,TGCGCCAGCAGTCAATGTGGGACACAGAGCAGCAACCAGCCCCAGCATTTT,TRBV23-1,TRBJ1-5,NA,NA
CASSASGSPGGTDTQYF,TGTGCCAGCAGCGCAAGCGGGAGCCCGGGGGGCACAGATACGCAGTATTTT,TRBV9,TRBJ2-3,TRBD2,NA
CASSTSGREDTGELFF,TGTGCCAGCAGCACAAGCGGGAGGGAGGACACCGGGGAGCTGTTTTTT,TRBV7-6,TRBJ2-2,TRBD2,NA
CASSTYRGSSSYEQYF,TGTGCCAGCAGCACATACAGGGGGTCGAGCTCCTACGAGCAGTACTTC,TRBV11-2,TRBJ2-7,TRBD1,NA
CASGASRVDKAFF,TGCGCCAGCGGGGCCAGCCGAGTTGATAAAGCTTTCTTT,TRBV5-1,TRBJ1-1,NA,NA
CSAGGGSEEKLFF,TGCAGCGCCGGTGGTGGTAGTGAGGAAAAACTGTTTTTT,TRBV29-1,TRBJ1-4,NA,NA
CASSFWSGGGTGELFF,TGTGCCAGCAGTTTTTGGAGCGGGGGTGGGACCGGGGAGCTGTTTTTT,TRBV27,TRBJ2-2,TRBD2,once
CASSQDRFNTQYF,TGTGCCAGCAGCCAAGATCGGTTCAATACGCAGTATTTT,TRBV14,TRBJ2-3,NA,NA
CASSSDRGTSGLGGEQYF,TGCGCCAGCAGCTCCGACCGAGGGACTAGCGGGTTGGGGGGAGAGCAGTACTTC,TRBV5-1,TRBJ2-7,TRBD2,NA
CASSLTGGLNTEAFF,TGTGCCAGCAGCTTGACAGGGGGTCTGAACACTGAAGCTTTCTTT,TRBV5-6,TRBJ1-1,TRBD1,NA
CASSLQGRNQPQHF,TGTGCCAGCAGTTTACAGGGGAGGAATCAGCCCCAGCATTTT,TRBV27,TRBJ1-5,NA,once
CASSPTIQGTGETQYF,TGTGCCAGCTCACCGACAATACAGGGAACTGGAGAGACCCAGTACTTC,TRBV18,TRBJ2-5,NA,NA
CASSVDQGYNEQFF,TGTGCCAGCAGCGTAGACCAAGGATACAATGAGCAGTTCTTC,TRBV9,TRBJ2-1,NA,NA
CATTMGQGVRGYTF,TGTGCCACTACAATGGGCCAGGGAGTGAGAGGCTACACCTTC,TRBV19,TRBJ1-2,NA,NA
CASISPGSYEQYF,TGTGCCAGCATCTCGCCAGGATCCTACGAGCAGTACTTC,TRBV6-5,TRBJ2-7,NA,NA
CASSLGLAGVYEQYF,TGTGCCAGCAGCCTTGGACTAGCGGGAGTCTACGAGCAGTACTTC,TRBV11-1,TRBJ2-7,TRBD2,NA
CASSISGSTDTQYF,TGTGCCAGTAGCATTAGCGGGAGTACAGATACGCAGTATTTT,TRBV19,TRBJ2-3,TRBD2,NA
CASSQKWKIRDEQFF,TGTGCCAGCAGTCAAAAATGGAAGATAAGGGATGAGCAGTTCTTC,TRBV2,TRBJ2-1,NA,once
CASSPGSGIYGYTF,TGTGCCAGCTCACCGGGTTCAGGGATCTATGGCTACACCTTC,TRBV18,TRBJ1-2,NA,NA
CAISPLAEGSNEQFF,TGTGCCATCAGTCCACTAGCGGAGGGATCCAATGAGCAGTTCTTC,TRBV10-3,TRBJ2-1,TRBD2,NA
CASSPPGIYGYTF,TGTGCCAGCAGCCCGCCAGGAATCTATGGCTACACCTTC,TRBV7-9,TRBJ1-2,NA,few
CASSLNEGWGTEAFF,TGTGCCAGCAGCTTAAATGAGGGTTGGGGCACTGAAGCTTTCTTT,TRBV11-2,TRBJ1-1,NA,NA
CASKVTGGGTDTQYF,TGTGCCAGTAAGGTGACAGGGGGTGGCACAGATACGCAGTATTTT,TRBV19,TRBJ2-3,TRBD1,NA
CATSSRTNNQPQHF,TGTGCCACCAGCAGTCGTACAAACAATCAGCCCCAGCATTTT,TRBV15,TRBJ1-5,NA,once
CASSSRDRAYLEDQPQHF,TGCGCCAGCAGCTCCCGGGACAGGGCCTACTTGGAGGATCAGCCCCAGCATTTT,TRBV5-1,TRBJ1-5,TRBD1,once
CASSEIRDYEQYF,TGTGCCAGCAGTGAAATCAGGGACTACGAGCAGTACTTC,TRBV2,TRBJ2-7,NA,NA
CASSSPPVIDTQYF,TGTGCCAGCAGCTCCCCTCCTGTGATAGATACGCAGTATTTT,TRBV7-2,TRBJ2-3,NA,NA
CASTLPTTAFYEQYF,TGTGCCAGCACCTTACCAACGACAGCTTTCTACGAGCAGTACTTC,TRBV11-2,TRBJ2-7,NA,NA
CASSVTRGLETQYF,TGCGCCAGCAGCGTCACTAGGGGTCTGGAGACCCAGTACTTC,TRBV5-1,TRBJ2-5,NA,NA
CASSPGAYGYTF,TGTGCCAGTAGCCCCGGGGCCTATGGCTACACCTTC,TRBV19,TRBJ1-2,NA,NA
CASSRIKIPGELFF,TGTGCCAGCAGCCGAATAAAAATCCCCGGGGAGCTGTTTTTT,TRBV2,TRBJ2-2,NA,NA
CASSQTPTGVETQYF,TGCGCCAGCAGCCAAACTCCGACAGGGGTCGAGACCCAGTACTTC,TRBV4-1,TRBJ2-5,TRBD1,NA
CASNWARPDEQFF,TGTGCCAGTAATTGGGCTAGGCCCGATGAGCAGTTCTTC,TRBV19,TRBJ2-1,NA,NA
CASSPPEPDTQYF,TGTGCCAGCTCACCGCCCGAGCCAGATACGCAGTATTTT,TRBV18,TRBJ2-3,NA,NA
CASSLILSSGNTIYF,TGTGCCAGCTCCCTCATTCTAAGCTCTGGAAACACCATATATTTT,TRBV6-1,TRBJ1-3,NA,NA
CASSLEGTGYGYTF,TGTGCCAGCAGCTTAGAGGGGACAGGCTATGGCTACACCTTC,TRBV7-9,TRBJ1-2,TRBD1,NA
CASSKRDGQEFFRQTQYF,TGTGCCAGCAGCAAACGGGACGGACAGGAATTTTTTCGGCAGACCCAGTACTTC,TRBV9,TRBJ2-5,TRBD1,once
CASRNRGPFTGELFF,TGTGCCAGCAGGAACAGGGGGCCGTTCACCGGGGAGCTGTTTTTT,TRBV5-5,TRBJ2-2,TRBD1,NA
CASMQGRSGETQYF,TGTGCCAGCATGCAGGGAAGGAGTGGAGAGACCCAGTACTTC,TRBV2,TRBJ2-5,NA,NA
CASSLEEISGNTIYF,TGCGCCAGCAGCTTGGAGGAGATCTCTGGAAACACCATATATTTT,TRBV5-1,TRBJ1-3,NA,NA
CASSFSANTGELFF,TGTGCCAGCAGCTTCTCTGCGAACACCGGGGAGCTGTTTTTT,TRBV7-3,TRBJ2-2,NA,NA